This T cell receptor beta chain was retrieved from a study of OX40 agonist ivuxolimab in advanced cancers. Study-wide results and caveats: Relatively little clonal expansion, among the lowest observed, appeared in partial responders at 0.1-3.0 mg/kg. The mean number of expanded clones was higher in CD8+ T cells than in CD4+. Antigen specificity of clonally expanded peripheral T cells was not established. Within 6 weeks, CD4+ and CD8+ blood T cells expanded clonally at 0.1 to 3.0 mg/kg.

TCRdb's copy holds only in-frame clones and misses some; the assay was immunoSEQ multiplex PCR. The table records around 75,000 clones, around 92% of them present only once. This CDR3 spans 12 amino acids. Germline lookup yields CDR1 MDHEN and CDR2 SYDVKM. With V trimmed by 5 bases and J by 10 bases, 6 bases remained unmatched. This clone was counted a single time. Its antigen remains unknown. This clonotype originated in an adult with an advanced solid tumor such as melanoma, head and neck, liver or kidney cancer. V is TRBV28 and J is TRBJ1-1, with TRBD1 identical over 8 bases. The specimen was CD4+ or CD8+ T cells sorted from blood, collected in a trial of the OX40 agonist ivuxolimab. CDR3 loop: CASSPDRGTAFF. CDR3 in DNA: TGTGCCAGCAGTCCAGACAGGGGTACAGCTTTCTTT.